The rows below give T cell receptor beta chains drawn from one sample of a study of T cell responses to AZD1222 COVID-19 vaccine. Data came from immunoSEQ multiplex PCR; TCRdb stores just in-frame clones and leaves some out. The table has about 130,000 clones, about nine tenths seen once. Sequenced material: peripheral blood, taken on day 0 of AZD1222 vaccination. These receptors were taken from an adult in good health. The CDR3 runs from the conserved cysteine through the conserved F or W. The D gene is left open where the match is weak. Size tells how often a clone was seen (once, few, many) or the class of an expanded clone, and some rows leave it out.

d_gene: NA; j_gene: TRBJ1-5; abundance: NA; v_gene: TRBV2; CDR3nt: TGTGCCAGCAGTGAGTCCTATCAGCCCCAGCATTTT; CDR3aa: CASSESYQPQHF
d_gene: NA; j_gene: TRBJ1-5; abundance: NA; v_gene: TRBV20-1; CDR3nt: TGCAGTGCCCGGGACAATCAGCCCCAGCATTTT; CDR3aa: CSARDNQPQHF
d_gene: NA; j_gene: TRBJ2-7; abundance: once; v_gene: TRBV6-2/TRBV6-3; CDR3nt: TGTGCCAGCAGTTACTCGGACGCGCGAAATTACGAGCAGTACTTC; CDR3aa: CASSYSDARNYEQYF
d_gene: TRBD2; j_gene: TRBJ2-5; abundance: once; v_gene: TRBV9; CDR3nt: TGTGCCAGCAGCGAGGGACTTAGCGGGGGGGAAGAGACCCAGTACTTC; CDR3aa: CASSEGLSGGEETQYF
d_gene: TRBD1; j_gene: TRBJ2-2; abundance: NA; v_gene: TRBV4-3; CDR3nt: TGCGCCAGCAGTCAAGACCCGGACAGGTTCACCGGGGAGCTGTTTTTT; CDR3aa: CASSQDPDRFTGELFF
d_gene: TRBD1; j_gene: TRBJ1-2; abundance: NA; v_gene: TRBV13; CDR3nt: TGTGCCAGCAGCTCCCGACAGGGGGCCCTAAGTTATTATGGCTACACCTTC; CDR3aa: CASSSRQGALSYYGYTF
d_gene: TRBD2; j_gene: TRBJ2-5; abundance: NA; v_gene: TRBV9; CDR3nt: TGTGCCAGCAGCCCCGGGGGGACTTCGGAGACCCAGTACTTC; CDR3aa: CASSPGGTSETQYF
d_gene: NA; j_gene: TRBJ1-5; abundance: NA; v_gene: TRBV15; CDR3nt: TGTGCCCAAGAGCGGGAGTATAGCAATCAGCCCCAGCATTTT; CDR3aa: CAQEREYSNQPQHF
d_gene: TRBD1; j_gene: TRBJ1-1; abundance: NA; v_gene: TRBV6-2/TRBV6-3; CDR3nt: TGTGCCAGCAGTTACGCACAGGGGAGCACTGAAGCTTTCTTT; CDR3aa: CASSYAQGSTEAFF
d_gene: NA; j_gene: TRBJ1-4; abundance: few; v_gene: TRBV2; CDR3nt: TGTGCCAGCACCGGACGAGCAACTAATGAAAAACTGTTTTTT; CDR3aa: CASTGRATNEKLFF
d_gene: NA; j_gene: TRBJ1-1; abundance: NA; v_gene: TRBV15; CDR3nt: TGTGCCACCAGCAGAGGGCTTCGGGGAACCCACACTGAAGCTTTCTTT; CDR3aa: CATSRGLRGTHTEAFF
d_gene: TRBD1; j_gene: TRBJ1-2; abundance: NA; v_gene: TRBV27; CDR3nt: TGTGCCAGCAGTTTATCGGGACAGCGGGGGGGTGGCTACACCTTC; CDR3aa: CASSLSGQRGGGYTF
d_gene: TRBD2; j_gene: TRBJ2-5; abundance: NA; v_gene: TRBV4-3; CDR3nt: TGCGCCAGCAGCAGACGCCTGGGACTAGCGGGGGGAGAGACCCAGTACTTC; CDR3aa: CASSRRLGLAGGETQYF
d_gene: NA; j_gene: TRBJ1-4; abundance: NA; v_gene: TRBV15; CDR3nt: TGTGCCACCAGCAGAGATTTCAGGACTGCAACTAATGAAAAACTGTTTTTT; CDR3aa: CATSRDFRTATNEKLFF
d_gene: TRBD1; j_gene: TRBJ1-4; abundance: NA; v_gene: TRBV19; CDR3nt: TGTGCCAGTACTAACGACAGGGCTTTTAATGAAAAACTGTTTTTT; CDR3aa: CASTNDRAFNEKLFF
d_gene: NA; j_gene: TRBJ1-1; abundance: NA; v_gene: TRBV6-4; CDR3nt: TGTGCCAGCAGCGTGGGTCCTTCGGCTGAAGCTTTCTTT; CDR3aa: CASSVGPSAEAFF